This T cell receptor beta chain derives from a study of blood T cell repertoires in COVID-19. As for the study in general: The United States, Italy and Spain supplied acute and convalescent COVID-19 samples. T cells, B-cell-depleted T cells, or PBMCs provided the cDNA or gDNA that served as material.

Per the original data handling: Reference gene primer amplification gave estimated nucleated cell counts. Only in-frame clones appear in the TCRdb table, and some are missing; sequencing was by immunoSEQ multiplex PCR. V, J and clone size reflect that table, while D and trimming were determined from the DNA. In the table there are 110,000 or so clones, about 86% of which are singletons. The CDR3 length is 12 residues. V gave up 10 bases and J gave up 12 bases; unmatched junction bases: 11. CDR1 SNHLY and CDR2 FYNNEI come from the germline V gene. The sample was peripheral blood. The TCR originated in a man between 70 and 80 years old who had recovered from COVID-19. The chain carries TRBV2 and TRBJ2-7, with 11 bases fitting TRBD2. CDR3 nucleotides: TGTGCCACCTCCGGGACTAGCGGAGTCGCGTACTTC. Translated: CATSGTSGVAYF.